These 27 T cell receptor beta chains came from one sample sequenced in a study of blood T cell repertoires in COVID-19. TCRdb's table, derived via immunoSEQ multiplex PCR, lists solely in-frame clones and lacks some. Here the sample spans some 390,000 clones, approximately 89% being singletons. Sequenced sample: PBMCs or T cells enriched from blood (not recorded which). These receptors all stem from a woman aged 25 to 39 who had recovered from COVID-19.

The chain is built from TRBV7-9 and TRBJ2-7; D gene uncertain. The CDR3 is 14 residues long. The germline V gene encodes CDR1 SEHNR and CDR2 FQNEAQ (reference sequence). V lost 0 bases to trimming and J lost 6 bases, with 12 bases between them. The CDR3: CASSLAARNGEQYF. The CDR3 DNA reads as TGTGCCAGCAGCTTAGCAGCCAGGAACGGCGAGCAGTACTTC.

The chain combines TRBV4-1 with TRBJ2-7; unclear D gene. CDR1 and CDR2 from the germline V gene are MGHRA and YSYEKL. The CDR3 is made up of 13 amino acids. The germline V and J ends were trimmed by 7 bases and 1 base, with 11 bases remaining between them. The CDR3 DNA is TGCGCCAGCAATAACGGGTTATCCTACGAGCAGTACTTC. Translation gives CASNNGLSYEQYF.

The chain joins TRBV4-3 to TRBJ2-2, with a tentative D call TRBD1 (5 bases). The ends were cut back, 1 base at V and 3 bases at J, with 12 bases in the middle. Germline lookup yields CDR1 LGHNA and CDR2 YSLEER. This CDR3 contains 16 residues. The CDR3 nucleotides read TGCGCCAGCAGCCAAGGGACCATACAGGACACCGGGGAGCTGTTTTTT. Translation: CASSQGTIQDTGELFF.

This clone turned up a few times. The V call is TRBV24-1, the J call TRBJ2-1; 14 bases fit TRBD2. V shed 2 bases, J shed 12 bases, and the junction held 11 bases outside the gene matches. The CDR3 has 17 amino acids. CDR1 is KGHDR, CDR2 SFDVKD, per germline. The CDR3 nucleotides read TGTGCCACCAGTGATTCCCGACCGGGACTAGCGGGAGTAGGGCAGTTCTTC. Translation: CATSDSRPGLAGVGQFF.

The chain carries TRBV10-3 and TRBJ1-6; no clear D gene. CDR1 ENHRY and CDR2 SYGVKD come from the germline V gene. The CDR3 runs to 13 residues. Trimming shortened V by 3 bases and J by 5 bases, and 5 bases separated the two germline ends. Here the CDR3 DNA reads TGTGCCATCAGTGACCTAAATAATTCACCCCTCCACTTT. It specifies CAISDLNNSPLHF.

V is TRBV15 and J is TRBJ1-2; 12 bases match TRBD1. The CDR3 contains 15 residues. Germline V gene data show CDR1 as LNHNV and CDR2 as YYDKDF (reference sequence). V was pared by 5 bases and J by 6 bases, with 7 bases of the junction left unmatched. The CDR3 region is CATSVAGQGAHGYTF. The CDR3 region has the DNA TGTGCCACCAGCGTCGCGGGACAGGGGGCCCATGGCTACACCTTC.

V is TRBV6-5 and J is TRBJ1-5; possible D gene TRBD1, 5 bases. Per the germline V gene, CDR1 is MNHEY and CDR2 is SVGAGI. Trimming cost V 0 bases and J 5 bases, with 11 bases left between them. The CDR3 contains 15 residues. The CDR3 spells CASSYSGDEDQPQHF. As DNA, the CDR3 is TGTGCCAGCAGTTACTCAGGGGATGAGGATCAGCCCCAGCATTTT.

This clone was seen once. This chain connects TRBV11-2 to TRBJ2-1; D is perhaps TRBD1 (5 bases). Germline V gene lookup returns CDR1 SGHAT and CDR2 FQNNGV. The CDR3 is 13 residues long. Trimming left V 5 bases short and J 10 bases short, with 15 bases between. CDR3 residues: CASSLGAGREQFF. CDR3 sequence (DNA): TGTGCCAGCAGCCTTGGGGCAGGACGAGAGCAGTTCTTC.

The J gene is TRBJ2-7, the V gene TRBV20-1; perhaps TRBD1 as D (5 bases). V shed 3 bases and J shed 3 bases, with 9 bases lying between them. Per germline, CDR1 DFQATT and CDR2 SNEGSKA (reference sequence). The CDR3 is 12 amino acids. Here the CDR3 reads CSASVQGYEQYF. The CDR3 bases are TGCAGTGCTAGTGTGCAGGGCTACGAGCAGTACTTC.

V is TRBV5-4 and J is TRBJ2-3; the match to TRBD2 covers 11 bases. Losses at the gene ends were 5 bases for V and 6 bases for J; bases not matched to a gene: 8. CDR3 length equals 15 residues. Germline loops: CDR1 SGHNT, CDR2 YYREEE (reference sequence). Here the CDR3 DNA reads TGTGCCAGCAGGATGACTAGCGGGATCACGGATACGCAGTATTTT. Its translation: CASRMTSGITDTQYF.

This chain links TRBV19 with TRBJ1-5, with TRBD1 matching over 9 bases. Germline CDR1 LNHDA, CDR2 SQIVND (reference sequence). V dropped 9 bases and J dropped 7; count of bases not matched to a gene: 10. CDR3 length equals 14 residues. The CDR3 DNA sequence: TGTGCCAGCACCAACAGGGGGCTAGAACAGCCCCAGCATTTT. This encodes CASTNRGLEQPQHF.

This chain connects TRBV3-1 (or the pseudogene TRBV3-2) to TRBJ2-7; the D gene is possibly TRBD2 (6 bases). V was shortened by 9 bases and J by 5 bases, with 17 bases between the two germline ends. CDR3 length equals 13 residues. Germline lookup yields CDR1 LGHDT and CDR2 YNNKEL (reference sequence). The CDR3 spells CASTQKEGHEQYF. CDR3 coding DNA: TGTGCCAGTACCCAAAAGGAGGGCCACGAGCAGTACTTC.

The rearrangement uses TRBV6-5 and TRBJ1-4; 9 bases line up with TRBD1. CDR3 length: 14 amino acids. V shed 10 bases, J shed 5 bases, and the junction held 8 bases outside the gene matches. The germline V gene has CDR1 MNHEY and CDR2 SVGAGI. CDR3 sequence: CAIARTGENEKLFF. The CDR3 DNA sequence: TGTGCCATTGCCAGGACAGGGGAAAATGAAAAACTGTTTTTT.

V and J are TRBV5-1 and TRBJ2-1; tentatively, D is TRBD2 (6 bases). Germline V lookup: CDR1 SGHRS, CDR2 YFSETQ. There are 16 residues in the CDR3. Trimming shortened V by 4 bases and J by 7 bases, and 21 bases separated the two germline ends. The CDR3 protein is CASSERSGGGPNEQFF. The CDR3 region has the DNA TGCGCCAGCAGCGAACGTAGCGGTGGAGGGCCTAATGAGCAGTTCTTC.

The chain employs TRBV9 and TRBJ1-4; TRBD1 agrees at 8 bases. The CDR3 sequence is 17 residues long. CDR1 is SGDLS and CDR2 is YYNGEE in the germline V gene. With 3 bases clipped from V and 0 bases from J, the junction kept 7 bases outside the gene matches. Here the CDR3 DNA reads TGTGCCAGCAGCGCGGCGGGGACAGGCACAACTAATGAAAAACTGTTTTTT. Translated, it gives CASSAAGTGTTNEKLFF.

The chain couples TRBV5-1 to TRBJ2-3, with TRBD2 matching over 8 bases. Germline trimming cut 4 bases from V and 1 base from J; bases unmatched to any gene: 8. Germline lookup yields CDR1 SGHRS and CDR2 YFSETQ. The CDR3 length is 16 residues. CDR3 nucleotides: TGCGCCAGCAGCGCCAGCGGGGGAGGAGGCACAGATACGCAGTATTTT. As protein: CASSASGGGGTDTQYF.

V and J are TRBV19 and TRBJ2-5, with 11 bases matching TRBD2. Germline values: CDR1 LNHDA, CDR2 SQIVND (reference sequence). The CDR3 consists of 16 residues. Losses at the gene ends were 5 bases for V and 0 bases for J; bases not matched to a gene: 5. This chain's CDR3 is CASSPGLAEYQETQYF. The CDR3 nucleotides read TGTGCCAGTAGTCCGGGACTAGCGGAGTACCAAGAGACCCAGTACTTC.

This chain uses TRBV6-5 with TRBJ2-7; 8 positions agree with TRBD2. Germline CDR1 MNHEY, CDR2 SVGAGI. J lost 7 bases, V lost 7 bases, and 9 bases had no gene match. The CDR3 length is 13 residues. DNA for the CDR3: TGTGCCAGCACTCGAGCGGGAGAAGGAGAGCAGTACTTC. The encoded protein is CASTRAGEGEQYF.

J is TRBJ2-1 and V is TRBV9; TRBD2 matches 10 bases. The CDR3 length is 15 residues. V shed 0 bases, J shed 9 bases, and the junction held 6 bases outside the gene matches. Germline values: CDR1 SGDLS, CDR2 YYNGEE. This CDR3 reads CASSVGSGRIVEQFF. CDR3 nucleotides: TGTGCCAGCAGCGTAGGTAGCGGGAGGATTGTTGAGCAGTTCTTC.

Only a few counts were recorded for this clone. The chain links TRBV2 to TRBJ1-1, with a weak D call TRBD1 (5 bases). V was trimmed by 2 bases and J by 1 base, leaving 5 bases between them. Looked up from germline, CDR1 is SNHLY and CDR2 is FYNNEI. The CDR3 is made up of 13 amino acids. CDR3 nucleotides: TGTGCCAGCAGTGAAACAGGGAACACTGAAGCTTTCTTT. This gives the protein CASSETGNTEAFF.

The genes are TRBV7-3 and TRBJ1-2; maybe TRBD1 (6 bases). Deletions cut 2 bases from V and 4 bases from J, with 17 bases between. This CDR3 comprises 16 residues. Germline CDR1 and CDR2: SGHTA and FQGTGA. CDR3 in amino acids: CASSLVEQGRVYGYTF. CDR3 nucleotide sequence: TGTGCCAGCAGCTTAGTAGAACAGGGAAGGGTCTATGGCTACACCTTC. Based on the CDR3 plus reference TRBV7-3 and TRBJ1-2, the full variable domain is GAGVSQTPSNKVTEKGKYVELRCDPISGHTALYWYRQSLGQGPEFLIYFQGTGAADDSGLPNDRFFAVRPEGSVSTLKIQRTERGDSAVYLCASSLVEQGRVYGYTFGSGTRLTVV.

This clone has a single count. The gene calls are TRBV9 and TRBJ2-7, with D tentatively TRBD2 (6 bases). The CDR3 is made up of 13 amino acids. The V end was cut by 9 bases, the J end by 2 bases, with 15 bases between. Germline CDR1 SGDLS, CDR2 YYNGEE. This CDR3 is CAICRDSPYEQYF. Here the CDR3 DNA reads TGTGCCATCTGCCGGGACTCTCCCTACGAGCAGTACTTC. The full variable domain, its missing parts supplied by reference TRBV9 and TRBJ2-7, is DSGVTQTPKHLITATGQRVTLRCSPRSGDLSVYWYQQSLDQGLQFLIQYYNGEERAKGNILERFSAQQFPDLHSELNLSSLELGDSALYFCAICRDSPYEQYFGPGTRLTVT.

The rearrangement uses TRBV6-5 and TRBJ2-1; TRBD2 aligns across 8 bases. The length of the CDR3 is 11 residues. J gave up 8 bases and V 10 bases, and 4 bases lay outside the gene matches. CDR1 is MNHEY and CDR2 is SVGAGI in the germline V gene. CDR3 in amino acids: CAIGGDYEQFF. CDR3 nucleotide sequence: TGTGCCATCGGGGGGGACTATGAGCAGTTCTTC.

J is TRBJ2-7 and V is TRBV15; 7 positions agree with TRBD1. The V segment lost 1 base and the J segment 2 bases; nucleotides outside the gene matches: 8. The CDR3 sequence is 16 residues long. In germline, CDR1 is LNHNV, CDR2 YYDKDF (reference sequence). In DNA form, the CDR3 reads TGTGCCACCAGCAGAGGACTGGGACAGCCAACCTACGAGCAGTACTTC. This sequence encodes CATSRGLGQPTYEQYF.

CDR3 bases: TGTGCCAGCAGTTTAGCGGGACGGAATCCGAACACTGAAGCTTTCTTT. Translation: CASSLAGRNPNTEAFF. The chain carries TRBV27 and TRBJ1-1; D may be TRBD1 (5 bases). CDR3 length equals 16 residues. Germline assignment: CDR1 MNHEY and CDR2 SMNVEV (reference sequence). V lost 2 bases and J 1 base, leaving 14 bases between the germline ends.

V usage is TRBV10-3 and J usage is TRBJ1-1, with 8 bases fitting TRBD1. The CDR3 runs 15 residues. Germline loops: CDR1 ENHRY, CDR2 SYGVKD. V shed 5 bases and J 6 bases; nucleotides not matched to a gene: 11. The CDR3 DNA sequence: TGTGCCATCAGTTCCGCCGGGACAGGTCTCTCTGAAGCTTTCTTT. Amino acid sequence: CAISSAGTGLSEAFF.

J is TRBJ2-3 and V is TRBV19; D unclear. Germline CDR1 reads LNHDA; CDR2 reads SQIVND (reference sequence). Trimming removed 7 bases at V and 6 bases at J, with 8 bases between. The CDR3 length is 11 residues. CDR3 nucleotide sequence: TGTGCCAGTAAATCGGTGGATACGCAGTATTTT. Its translation is CASKSVDTQYF.